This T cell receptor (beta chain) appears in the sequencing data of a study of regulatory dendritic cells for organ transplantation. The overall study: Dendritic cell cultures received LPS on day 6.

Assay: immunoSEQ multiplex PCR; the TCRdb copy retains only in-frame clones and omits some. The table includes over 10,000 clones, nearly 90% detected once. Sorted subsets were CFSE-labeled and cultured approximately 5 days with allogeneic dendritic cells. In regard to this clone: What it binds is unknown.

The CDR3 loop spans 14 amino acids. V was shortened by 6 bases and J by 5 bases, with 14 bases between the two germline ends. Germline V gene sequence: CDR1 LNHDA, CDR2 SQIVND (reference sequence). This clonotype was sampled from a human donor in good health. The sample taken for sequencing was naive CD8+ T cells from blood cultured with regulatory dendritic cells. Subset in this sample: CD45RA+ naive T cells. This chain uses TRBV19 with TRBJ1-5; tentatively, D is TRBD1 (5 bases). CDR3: CASSRDGEDQPQHF. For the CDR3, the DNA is TGTGCCAGTAGCCGGGACGGCGAAGATCAGCCCCAGCATTTT. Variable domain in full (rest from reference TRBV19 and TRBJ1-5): DGGITQSPKYLFRKEGQNVTLSCEQNLNHDAMYWYRQDPGQGLRLIYYSQIVNDFQKGDIAEGYSVSREKKESFPLTVTSAQKNPTAFYLCASSRDGEDQPQHFGDGTRLSIL.